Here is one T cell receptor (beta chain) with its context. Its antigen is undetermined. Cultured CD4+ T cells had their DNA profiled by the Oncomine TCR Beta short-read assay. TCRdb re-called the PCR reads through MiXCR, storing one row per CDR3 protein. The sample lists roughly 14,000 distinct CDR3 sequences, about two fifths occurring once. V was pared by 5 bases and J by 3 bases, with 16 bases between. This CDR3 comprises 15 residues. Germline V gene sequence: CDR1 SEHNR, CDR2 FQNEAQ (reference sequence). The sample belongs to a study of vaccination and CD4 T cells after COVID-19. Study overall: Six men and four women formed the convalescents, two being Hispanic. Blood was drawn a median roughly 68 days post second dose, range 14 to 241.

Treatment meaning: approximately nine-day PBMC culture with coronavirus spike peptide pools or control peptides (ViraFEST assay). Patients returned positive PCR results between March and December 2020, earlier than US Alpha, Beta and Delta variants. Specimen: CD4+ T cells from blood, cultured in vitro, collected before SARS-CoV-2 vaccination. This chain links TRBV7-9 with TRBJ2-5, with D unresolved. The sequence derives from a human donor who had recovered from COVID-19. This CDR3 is CASSRIPLGKETQYF. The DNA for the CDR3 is TGTGCCAGCAGCCGTATCCCGCTGGGAAAAGAGACCCAGTACTTC. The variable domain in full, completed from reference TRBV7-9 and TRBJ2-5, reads DTGVSQNPRHKITKRGQNVTFRCDPISEHNRLYWYRQTLGQGPEFLTYFQNEAQLEKSRLLSDRFSAERPKGSFSTLEIQRTEQGDSAMYLCASSRIPLGKETQYFGPGTRLLVL.